This TCR beta chain originates from a study of identical twins. Study observations and caveats: A lower insertion count was a feature of abundant cord blood beta clonotypes, with no such feature in memory repertoires.

This clonotype has a count of ten or more. What it binds is not known. Germline CDR1 reads KGHSH; CDR2 reads LQKENI. The CDR3 has 15 residues. Trimming shortened V by 3 bases and J by 0 bases, and 12 bases separated the two germline ends. TCRdb redid the calling of the 5' RACE reads with MiXCR, one entry per CDR3 protein. The sample lists 200,000 to 250,000 distinct CDR3 sequences, around 6.8% occurring once. A further study also used this sample, focusing on yellow fever vaccine responses in identical twins. This second study notes: Vaccine-induced T cell responses in twins were reportedly observed to appear partly convergent, partly personalized.

This clonotype was obtained from a woman in her late teens or twenties in good health. The chain has TRBV18 and TRBJ2-7; TRBD1 is a possible D gene (5 bases). Sequences were obtained from memory (CD45RO+) T cells sorted from blood. CDR3 region: CASSPNRRSSYEQYF. CDR3 in DNA: TGTGCCAGCTCACCGAACAGGCGGAGCTCCTACGAGCAGTACTTC.